The 25 T cell receptor beta chains in this list originate from one sample, sequenced in a study of T cell responses to AZD1222 COVID-19 vaccine. Clones were sequenced by immunoSEQ multiplex PCR, and TCRdb holds only the in-frame ones, with some missing. In the table there are 150,000 to 250,000 clones, 93% of which are singletons. Sequences were derived from peripheral blood, sampled 28 days after the second AZD1222 dose. The source of these receptors is an adult who received the AZD1222 COVID-19 vaccine.

The chain uses TRBV28 and TRBJ1-5, with D hard to call. The CDR3 runs 13 residues. Trimming pared 6 bases from V and 9 bases from J, leaving 15 bases between. CDR1 is MDHEN, CDR2 SYDVKM, per germline. CDR3 in amino acids: CASSRHNLGPQHF. In DNA form, the CDR3 reads TGTGCCAGCAGCCGCCACAATTTGGGGCCCCAGCATTTT.

This chain joins TRBV12-3 or TRBV12-4 and TRBJ1-2; D remains unclear. CDR3 size: 13 residues. Deletions cut 2 bases from V and 6 bases from J, with 10 bases between. CDR3 protein: CASSLRRGHGYTF. The CDR3 bases are TGTGCCAGCAGTTTACGACGCGGACATGGCTACACCTTC.

The chain joins TRBV6-2 or TRBV6-3 to TRBJ2-7; TRBD2 is a possible D gene (5 bases). V lost 2 bases to trimming and J lost 4 bases, with 12 bases between them. The CDR3 covers 14 residues. The germline V gene encodes CDR1 MNHEY and CDR2 SVGEGT. CDR3 coding DNA: TGTGCCAGCAGTTACCCGGCGAGGGCATACGAGCAGTACTTC. It encodes CASSYPARAYEQYF.

The chain carries TRBV7-8 and TRBJ1-1; D is unresolved. The germline V and J ends were trimmed by 2 bases and 0 bases, with 7 bases remaining between them. CDR3 length equals 14 residues. CDR1 is SGHVS and CDR2 is FQNEAQ in the germline V gene. CDR3 bases: TGTGCCAGCAGCTTATCAACCTTGAACACTGAAGCTTTCTTT. It codes for CASSLSTLNTEAFF.

The rearrangement joins TRBV20-1 to TRBJ2-1; 8 bases line up with TRBD1. Germline trimming cut 3 bases from V and 7 bases from J; bases unmatched to any gene: 11. This CDR3 has 15 residues. The V gene's germline CDR1 is DFQATT and CDR2 SNEGSKA (reference sequence). The CDR3 sequence is CSASDRQGASNEQFF. The DNA of the CDR3 is TGCAGTGCTAGTGACAGGCAGGGGGCTTCTAATGAGCAGTTCTTC.

This chain uses TRBV2 with TRBJ2-1; TRBD2 matches 9 bases. The J segment lost 8 bases and the V segment lost 6 bases, leaving 17 bases of the junction unmatched. From germline, CDR1 is SNHLY and CDR2 FYNNEI. The CDR3 is 17 residues long. This CDR3 reads CASRTGQRGAGWDEQFF. For the CDR3, the DNA is TGTGCCAGCAGAACCGGACAGCGGGGGGCGGGATGGGATGAGCAGTTCTTC.

CDR3 sequence reads: CASSLSVLGQPQHF. CDR3 bases: TGTGCCAGCAGTTTAAGCGTTCTCGGACAGCCCCAGCATTTT. The chain combines TRBV28 with TRBJ1-5, with unresolved D. Germline-derived CDR1 and CDR2 are MDHEN and SYDVKM. The CDR3 has 14 amino acids. V lost 2 bases and J 7 bases, leaving 12 bases between the germline ends.

With regard to this clone: Different DNA sequences within this sample yield the same CDR3. The chain recombines TRBV30 with TRBJ1-5; D is undetermined. The ends were cut back, 0 bases at V and 1 base at J, with 4 bases in the middle. CDR1 is GTSNPN, CDR2 SVGIG, per germline (reference sequence). The CDR3 totals 13 residues. The CDR3 DNA reads TGTGCCTGGAGTGTGCGAAGCAATCAGCCCCAGCATTTT. Residues: CAWSVRSNQPQHF.

V usage is TRBV11-2 and J usage is TRBJ2-2; D tentatively reads TRBD1 or TRBD2 (5 bases each). The ends were cut back, 7 bases at V and 10 bases at J, with 19 bases in the middle. The length of the CDR3 is 14 residues. The germline gives CDR1 SGHAT, CDR2 FQNNGV. The CDR3 DNA reads as TGTGCCAGCACCTTCCGGACGAGGGGTGCGGAGCTGTTTTTT. Its protein product is CASTFRTRGAELFF. Supplemented by reference TRBV11-2 and TRBJ2-2, the full variable domain reads EAGVAQSPRYKIIEKRQSVAFWCNPISGHATLYWYQQILGQGPKLLIQFQNNGVVDDSQLPKDRFSAERLKGVDSTLKIQPAKLEDSAVYLCASTFRTRGAELFFGEGSRLTVL.

CDR3 in amino acids: CASGTGSSYEQYF. As DNA, the CDR3 is TGTGCCAGCGGTACGGGCAGCTCCTACGAGCAGTACTTC. The chain couples TRBV5-4 to TRBJ2-7; no firm D call. In germline, CDR1 is SGHNT, CDR2 YYREEE (reference sequence). This CDR3 region has 13 residues. V was clipped by 7 bases and J by 0 bases, with 11 bases between them.

The chain couples TRBV6-2 or TRBV6-3 to TRBJ1-2; tentatively, D is TRBD1 (5 bases). Deletions cut 3 bases from V and 4 bases from J, with 12 bases between. Germline V gives CDR1 MNHEY, CDR2 SVGEGT. This CDR3 has 14 amino acids. The CDR3 loop is CASSYGSGSYGYTF. In DNA, the CDR3 is TGTGCCAGCAGTTATGGGTCAGGGAGCTATGGCTACACCTTC.

The chain carries TRBV2 and TRBJ1-1; TRBD1 might be the D (5 bases). The V gene lost 7 bases and the J gene lost 12 bases, with 18 bases spanning the gap. The germline V gene has CDR1 SNHLY and CDR2 FYNNEI. CDR3 length: 12 amino acids. The CDR3 DNA follows: TGTGCCAGCATTCGAGACAGAACCGAATCTTTCTTT. Its translation: CASIRDRTESFF. Supplemented by reference TRBV2 and TRBJ1-1, the full variable domain reads EPEVTQTPSHQVTQMGQEVILRCVPISNHLYFYWYRQILGQKVEFLVSFYNNEISEKSEIFDDQFSVERPDGSNFTLKIRSTKLEDSAMYFCASIRDRTESFFGQGTRLTVV.

The chain couples TRBV19 to TRBJ2-5, with D perhaps matching TRBD2 (6 bases). V lost 4 bases, J lost 7 bases, and 16 bases lay in between. CDR1 and CDR2 (germline): LNHDA, SQIVND (reference sequence). The CDR3 sequence is 14 residues long. The CDR3 spells CASSTGTEFSTQYF. The CDR3 DNA reads TGTGCCAGTAGTACAGGGACTGAGTTCTCGACCCAGTACTTC. Filled out from reference TRBV19 and TRBJ2-5, the complete variable domain reads DGGITQSPKYLFRKEGQNVTLSCEQNLNHDAMYWYRQDPGQGLRLIYYSQIVNDFQKGDIAEGYSVSREKKESFPLTVTSAQKNPTAFYLCASSTGTEFSTQYFGPGTRLLVL.

The rearrangement uses TRBV19 and TRBJ1-5; tentative D call: TRBD1 (5 bases). The length of the CDR3 is 14 residues. V lost 4 bases and J 7 bases, leaving 14 bases between the germline ends. Germline CDR1 LNHDA, CDR2 SQIVND (reference sequence). Here the CDR3 DNA reads TGTGCCAGTAGTACCCCGCCAGGGATCCAGCCCCAGCATTTT. Its translation: CASSTPPGIQPQHF.

The chain joins TRBV7-9 to TRBJ1-3; no clear D. The CDR3 totals 13 residues. Deletions cut 0 bases from V and 4 bases from J, with 4 bases between. Germline V gives CDR1 SEHNR, CDR2 FQNEAQ (reference sequence). This chain's CDR3 is CASSLAWGNTIYF. In DNA form, the CDR3 reads TGTGCCAGCAGCTTAGCTTGGGGAAACACCATATATTTT.

This clone was seen a handful of times. V is TRBV12-3 or TRBV12-4 and J is TRBJ2-7; D uncertain. Trimming cost V 5 bases and J 0 bases, with 5 bases left between them. The CDR3 runs to 12 residues. CDR3 DNA sequence: TGTGCCAGCAGTGCGCGCTCCTACGAGCAGTACTTC. Encoded protein: CASSARSYEQYF.

This chain uses TRBV7-9 with TRBJ1-6; D might be TRBD1 (6 bases). CDR3 length equals 15 residues. Trimming removed 3 bases from V and 10 bases from J, with 16 bases in between. Looked up from germline, CDR1 is SEHNR and CDR2 is FQNEAQ (reference sequence). The CDR3 DNA is TGTGCCAGCAGCTTGGAGGGGGGGGAGGTCTCACCCCTCCACTTT. As protein: CASSLEGGEVSPLHF.

The genes are TRBV10-3 and TRBJ2-5; D ambiguous. The length of the CDR3 is 16 residues. Germline-derived CDR1 and CDR2 are ENHRY and SYGVKD. V gave up 0 bases and J gave up 3 bases, with 14 bases separating them. Written as DNA, the CDR3 is TGTGCCATCAGTGAGTCGGTTTCCAGGACGAAAGAGACCCAGTACTTC. Protein: CAISESVSRTKETQYF.

The chain links TRBV29-1 to TRBJ2-3, with D possibly matching TRBD2 (7 bases). This CDR3 comprises 14 residues. Deletions cut 4 bases from V and 4 bases from J, with 15 bases between. Germline V gene sequence: CDR1 SQVTM, CDR2 ANQGSEA. The CDR3 DNA is TGCAGCGTTGGTCTGGGCGGGGGCTCAGATACGCAGTATTTT. Translated, it gives CSVGLGGGSDTQYF.

This rearrangement joins TRBV15 to TRBJ2-1; no reliable D call. The V gene's germline CDR1 is LNHNV and CDR2 YYDKDF (reference sequence). The CDR3 extends over 13 amino acids. V lost 5 bases and J lost 5, with 10 bases in between. This chain's CDR3 is CATSGNFDNEQFF. As DNA, the CDR3 is TGTGCCACCAGCGGCAATTTCGACAATGAGCAGTTCTTC.

The rearrangement joins TRBV15 to TRBJ2-3; TRBD2 agrees at 7 bases. Per the germline V gene, CDR1 is LNHNV and CDR2 is YYDKDF (reference sequence). This CDR3 contains 16 residues. With 1 base clipped from V and 1 base from J, the junction kept 5 bases outside the gene matches. The CDR3 here is CATSRGTSEGTDTQYF. As DNA, the CDR3 is TGTGCCACCAGCAGAGGTACTAGCGAGGGCACAGATACGCAGTATTTT.

The genes are TRBV12-3 or TRBV12-4 and TRBJ2-7, with D hard to call. V lost 2 bases to trimming and J lost 0 bases, with 5 bases between them. The CDR3 runs to 13 residues. The CDR3 DNA reads as TGTGCCAGCAGTTTAAGTAGCTCCTACGAGCAGTACTTC. This encodes CASSLSSSYEQYF.

The V and J genes are TRBV19 and TRBJ1-2, with D hard to call. The CDR3 consists of 12 residues. V gave up 4 bases and J gave up 3 bases, with 6 bases separating them. Germline CDR1 reads LNHDA; CDR2 reads SQIVND (reference sequence). The DNA for the CDR3 is TGTGCCAGTAGTACCCGGTACTATGGCTACACCTTC. It specifies CASSTRYYGYTF.

The rearrangement joins TRBV10-3 to TRBJ2-3, with 8 nucleotides matching TRBD2. Losses at the gene ends were 10 bases for V and 6 bases for J; bases not matched to a gene: 0. Germline CDR1 reads ENHRY; CDR2 reads SYGVKD. The CDR3 extends over 10 amino acids. As DNA, the CDR3 is TGTGCCACGGGGGGGGATACGCAGTATTTT. Translated: CATGGDTQYF.

This sequence joins TRBV5-1 and TRBJ2-1; 7 nucleotides match TRBD2. Trimming took 6 bases from V and 4 from J; bases not matched to a gene: 7. The length of the CDR3 is 14 residues. The germline V gene has CDR1 SGHRS and CDR2 YFSETQ. DNA for the CDR3: TGCGCCAGCATCCCGGGGGGATCATACAATGAGCAGTTCTTC. Its translation: CASIPGGSYNEQFF.